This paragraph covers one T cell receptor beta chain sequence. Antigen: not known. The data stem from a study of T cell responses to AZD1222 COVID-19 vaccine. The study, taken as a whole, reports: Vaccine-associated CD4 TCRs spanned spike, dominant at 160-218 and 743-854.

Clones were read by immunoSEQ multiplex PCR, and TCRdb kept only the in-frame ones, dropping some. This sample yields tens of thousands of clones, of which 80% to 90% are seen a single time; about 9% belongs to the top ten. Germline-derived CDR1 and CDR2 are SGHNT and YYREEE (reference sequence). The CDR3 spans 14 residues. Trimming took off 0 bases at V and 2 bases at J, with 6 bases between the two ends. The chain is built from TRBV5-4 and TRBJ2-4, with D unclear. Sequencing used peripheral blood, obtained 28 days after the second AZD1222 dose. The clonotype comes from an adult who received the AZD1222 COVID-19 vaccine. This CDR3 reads CASSLEPSKNIQYF. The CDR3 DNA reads TGTGCCAGCAGCTTGGAGCCTTCCAAAAACATTCAGTACTTC. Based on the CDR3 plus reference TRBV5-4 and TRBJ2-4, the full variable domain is ETGVTQSPTHLIKTRGQQVTLRCSSQSGHNTVSWYQQALGQGPQFIFQYYREEENGRGNFPPRFSGLQFPNYSSELNVNALELDDSALYLCASSLEPSKNIQYFGAGTRLSVL.